These 23 T cell receptor beta chains share one sample of origin, sequenced in a study of T cells after yellow fever vaccination. Via MiXCR, TCRdb re-called the 5' RACE reads, giving one row per CDR3 protein. The table includes hundreds of thousands of distinct CDR3 sequences, 7.5% to 9% detected once. The sample here was CD4+ T cells sorted from PBMCs, taken 5 days after the yellow fever booster vaccination. All receptors derive from a man aged 18-30 years who received the YFV17D yellow fever vaccine.

Of note for this clonotype: One end of the junction fails to match germline, which may point to a read error. V is TRBV6-2 or TRBV6-3 and J is TRBJ2-7; TRBD2 might be the D (6 bases). Germline V CDR1 and CDR2: MNHEY, SVGEGT. The CDR3 has 14 amino acids. Written as DNA, the CDR3 is TGTGCCAGCAGCGAACCTGCGGGGTCCTGCGAGCAGTACTTC. Protein: CASSEPAGSCEQYF.

This sequence joins TRBV18 and TRBJ2-7; TRBD1 agrees at 9 bases. Germline loops: CDR1 KGHSH, CDR2 LQKENI. The V and J ends lost 8 bases and 4 bases, in that order; junction bases with no gene match: 12. The CDR3 totals 15 residues. This CDR3 is CASAKSGTGMYEQYF. CDR3 in DNA: TGTGCCAGCGCCAAATCCGGGACAGGGATGTACGAGCAGTACTTC.

This clonotype was recorded at least ten times. The rearrangement uses TRBV27 and TRBJ2-7; D is possibly TRBD1 (6 bases). The V gene's germline CDR1 is MNHEY and CDR2 SMNVEV (reference sequence). The V end was cut by 9 bases, the J end by 6 bases, with 15 bases between. This CDR3 has 12 amino acids. The CDR3: CASSFGGGEQYV. CDR3 coding DNA: TGTGCCAGTTCCTTTGGGGGCGGCGAGCAGTACGTC.

The chain is built from TRBV2 and TRBJ1-2; TRBD1 aligns across 11 bases. CDR1 and CDR2 from the germline V gene are SNHLY and FYNNEI. The CDR3 has 15 residues. V shed 6 bases and J 3 bases; nucleotides not matched to a gene: 6. CDR3 sequence reads: CASSGRDRGDYGYTF. The CDR3 nucleotides read TGTGCCAGCAGCGGGCGGGACAGGGGGGACTATGGCTACACCTTC.

In its sample, this clonotype was seen a few times. The J gene is TRBJ2-7, the V gene TRBV6-5; TRBD1 is a possible D gene (6 bases). V was cut by 0 bases and J by 4 bases, with 13 bases left in between. The CDR3 length is 15 residues. Germline CDR1 and CDR2: MNHEY and SVGAGI. CDR3 nucleotide sequence: TGTGCCAGCAGTTACTCTCAGGGGTTCTTTTACGAGCAGTACTTC. Its translation is CASSYSQGFFYEQYF.

V and J are TRBV7-2 and TRBJ1-5, with TRBD1 identical over 7 bases. Germline-derived CDR1 and CDR2 are SGHTA and FQGNSA. V was pared by 6 bases and J by 1 base, with 3 bases of the junction left unmatched. The CDR3 contains 14 residues. The chain's CDR3 is CASRKTGSNQPQHF. DNA for the CDR3: TGTGCCAGCAGGAAGACAGGGAGCAATCAGCCCCAGCATTTT.

This clonotype came up many times. This chain joins TRBV5-6 and TRBJ2-3; D gene uncertain. Germline CDR1 and CDR2: SGHDT and YYEEEE. This CDR3 has 15 amino acids. V lost 1 base, J lost 1 base, and 10 bases lay in between. Here the CDR3 DNA reads TGTGCCAGCAGCTTGTATTTGACCGGCACAGATACGCAGTATTTT. Translating it yields CASSLYLTGTDTQYF.

This clonotype was counted at least ten times. This chain uses TRBV20-1 with TRBJ1-2, with D maybe TRBD1 (5 bases). Germline CDR1 is DFQATT and CDR2 is SNEGSKA (reference sequence). The CDR3 runs 16 residues. Trimming left V 2 bases short and J 3 bases short, with 19 bases between. This CDR3 reads CSARTPPIRGYYGYTF. The CDR3 DNA reads TGCAGTGCTAGAACCCCACCGATACGGGGCTACTATGGCTACACCTTC.

This sequence joins TRBV9 and TRBJ1-1, with D unclear. The germline CDR1 and CDR2 sequences are SGDLS and YYNGEE. This CDR3 is 12 amino acids long. Deletions cut 0 bases from V and 5 bases from J, with 5 bases between. The DNA for the CDR3 is TGTGCCAGCAGCGTAGGTGGGACTGAAGCTTTCTTT. As protein: CASSVGGTEAFF. The variable domain in full, with the rest retrieved from reference TRBV9 and TRBJ1-1, is DSGVTQTPKHLITATGQRVTLRCSPRSGDLSVYWYQQSLDQGLQFLIQYYNGEERAKGNILERFSAQQFPDLHSELNLSSLELGDSALYFCASSVGGTEAFFGQGTRLTVV.

This clonotype was counted between two and nine times. CDR3 residues: CASSGDYTF. The CDR3 DNA sequence: TGTGCCAGCAGCGGTGACTACACCTTC. V gene TRBV7-2 combines with J gene TRBJ1-2; no definite D call. V lost 5 bases to trimming and J lost 10 bases, with 5 bases between them. The CDR3 covers 9 residues. The germline CDR1 and CDR2 sequences are SGHTA and FQGNSA.

There are many counts of this clonotype. The gene calls are TRBV3-1 and TRBJ1-1; D gene unclear. Trimming pared 4 bases from V and 3 bases from J, leaving 6 bases between. This CDR3 region has 12 residues. The germline V gene has CDR1 LGHDT and CDR2 YNNKEL (reference sequence). The CDR3 sequence: CASSRRDTEAFF. The CDR3 DNA reads as TGTGCCAGCAGCCGGCGGGACACTGAAGCTTTCTTT. The full variable domain, with the rest looked up from reference TRBV3-1 and TRBJ1-1, is DTAVSQTPKYLVTQMGNDKSIKCEQNLGHDTMYWYKQDSKKFLKIMFSYNNKELIINETVPNRFSPKSPDKAHLNLHINSLELGDSAVYFCASSRRDTEAFFGQGTRLTVV.

In this sample, this clonotype turned up a few times. The chain has TRBV7-9 and TRBJ1-5; tentatively, D is TRBD1 (6 bases). From germline, CDR1 is SEHNR and CDR2 FQNEAQ (reference sequence). The CDR3 is made up of 15 amino acids. V dropped 3 bases and J dropped 7 bases, with 16 bases sitting between them. In DNA form, the CDR3 reads TGTGCCAGCAGCTTCGGCGGTCGGGGGGGCCAGCCCCAGCATTTT. Its protein product is CASSFGGRGGQPQHF.

The V and J genes are TRBV7-2 and TRBJ2-3, with no clear D. Germline V gene sequence: CDR1 SGHTA, CDR2 FQGNSA. The CDR3 consists of 15 residues. V shed 2 bases and J shed 0 bases, with 9 bases lying between them. This CDR3 reads CASSLQKTSTDTQYF. CDR3 DNA sequence: TGTGCCAGCAGCTTACAGAAGACTAGCACAGATACGCAGTATTTT.

This clonotype was counted at least ten times. The chain recombines TRBV7-2 with TRBJ2-4; D may be TRBD1 (5 bases). This CDR3 spans 16 amino acids. Trimming removed 1 base at V and 4 bases at J, with 14 bases between. CDR1 is SGHTA, CDR2 FQGNSA, per germline. The CDR3 region has the DNA TGTGCCAGCAGCTTAGGGGGTCAGGGAATTAAAAACATTCAGTACTTC. Protein sequence: CASSLGGQGIKNIQYF.

The table lists this clonotype with a few counts. This chain connects TRBV7-2 to TRBJ2-5; 10 nucleotides line up with TRBD2. J was trimmed by 3 bases and V by 5 bases; bases with no gene match: 6. The germline gives CDR1 SGHTA, CDR2 FQGNSA. This CDR3 spans 15 amino acids. The DNA of the CDR3 is TGTGCCAGCAGCATACTAGCGGGGCCCAAAGAGACCCAGTACTTC. It translates to CASSILAGPKETQYF.

The sample holds many counts of this clonotype. This sequence joins TRBV7-3 and TRBJ1-2; tentatively, D is TRBD1 (5 bases). The CDR3 length is 13 residues. Per germline, CDR1 SGHTA and CDR2 FQGTGA. The ends were cut back, 4 bases at V and 1 base at J, with 7 bases in the middle. CDR3 nucleotides: TGTGCCAGCAGCTCGGGACTTAACTATGGCTACACCTTC. This encodes CASSSGLNYGYTF.

This clonotype was detected a few times. The chain uses TRBV13 and TRBJ1-1; 10 bases line up with TRBD1. With V trimmed by 5 bases and J by 5 bases, 8 bases remained unmatched. The germline gives CDR1 PRHDT, CDR2 FYEKMQ (reference sequence). The CDR3 contains 15 residues. The CDR3 sequence: CASSGRTGGVTEAFF. The CDR3 coding sequence is TGTGCCAGCAGCGGCAGGACAGGGGGGGTGACTGAAGCTTTCTTT. The whole variable domain, remainder taken from reference TRBV13 and TRBJ1-1, is AAGVIQSPRHLIKEKRETATLKCYPIPRHDTVYWYQQGPGQDPQFLISFYEKMQSDKGSIPDRFSAQQFSDYHSELNMSSLELGDSALYFCASSGRTGGVTEAFFGQGTRLTVV.

This clonotype has at least ten counts. Mismatch with germline at one junction end may stem from a read error. The rearrangement uses TRBV5-1 and TRBJ2-2; the D gene is possibly TRBD1 (5 bases). This CDR3 region has 14 residues. The V gene's germline CDR1 is SGHRS and CDR2 YFSETQ. CDR3 loop: CASSPQGNTGELFF. The CDR3 DNA reads TGTGCCAGCAGCCCTCAGGGGAACACCGGGGAGCTGTTTTTT. The entire variable domain, with the rest obtained from reference TRBV5-1 and TRBJ2-2, is as follows: KAGVTQTPRYLIKTRGQQVTLSCSPISGHRSVSWYQQTPGQGLQFLFEYFSETQRNKGNFPGRFSGRQFSNSRSEMNVSTLELGDSALYLCASSPQGNTGELFFGEGSRLTVL.

This clonotype appeared a few times. The chain uses TRBV7-9 and TRBJ2-1; 8 bases fit TRBD2. The CDR3 runs to 16 residues. The germline V gene encodes CDR1 SEHNR and CDR2 FQNEAQ (reference sequence). The ends lost 3 bases at V and 5 bases at J; junction bases unmatched: 9. The CDR3 region has the DNA TGTGCCAGCAGCTTCCCAGAGCGGGGGAACAACAATGAGCAGTTCTTC. Amino acids: CASSFPERGNNNEQFF. The entire variable domain, with the rest obtained from reference TRBV7-9 and TRBJ2-1, is as follows: DTGVSQNPRHKITKRGQNVTFRCDPISEHNRLYWYRQTLGQGPEFLTYFQNEAQLEKSRLLSDRFSAERPKGSFSTLEIQRTEQGDSAMYLCASSFPERGNNNEQFFGPGTRLTVL.

The table lists this clonotype with a few counts. J is TRBJ1-2 and V is TRBV19; 7 nucleotides line up with TRBD1. The CDR3 runs 15 residues. Germline-derived CDR1 and CDR2 are LNHDA and SQIVND (reference sequence). V trimming: 2 bases; J trimming: 2 bases; junction bases outside the gene matches: 5. CDR3 coding DNA: TGTGCCAGTAGTATATCCTCAGGGGGGAACTATGGCTACACCTTC. Protein sequence: CASSISSGGNYGYTF.

This clonotype was detected many times. The rearrangement links TRBV4-1 to TRBJ2-5; no clear D gene. Trimming cost V 0 bases and J 5 bases, with 7 bases left between them. The CDR3 totals 13 residues. Germline loops: CDR1 MGHRA, CDR2 YSYEKL. The CDR3 spells CASSQDYRETQYF. The CDR3 DNA reads as TGCGCCAGCAGCCAAGATTACCGGGAGACCCAGTACTTC.

In its sample, this clonotype was seen many times. The junction does not match germline at one end; this may be a read error. CDR3 DNA: TGTGCCAGCAGTCATTCGGGACAAAAAGGGCACTTC. Translated, it gives CASSHSGQKGHF. The chain is built from TRBV6-2 or TRBV6-3 and TRBJ2-1, with a weak D call TRBD1 (6 bases). Germline values: CDR1 MNHEY, CDR2 SVGEGT. The CDR3 is 12 amino acids.

J is TRBJ2-2 and V is TRBV28, with D tentatively TRBD2 (6 bases). Trimming pared 6 bases from V and 4 bases from J, leaving 12 bases between. Germline CDR1 and CDR2: MDHEN and SYDVKM. The CDR3 runs to 14 residues. CDR3 region: CASSWDSRTGELFF. Written as DNA, the CDR3 is TGTGCCAGCAGCTGGGACTCCCGCACCGGGGAGCTGTTTTTT.